This TCR beta chain is from a study of shared clonotypes between healthy human individuals. Study-level points and caveats: Inspection by rarefaction showed sorted-subset sequencing to be incomplete despite large depth.

Details on this clone: Antigen: not known.

V was trimmed by 3 bases and J by 5 bases, leaving 17 bases between them. Germline values: CDR1 SGDLS, CDR2 YYNGEE. CDR3 size: 15 residues. Each cell subset's genomic DNA was divided evenly among several immunoSEQ plates. Generated by immunoSEQ multiplex PCR, the TCRdb table keeps only in-frame clones and is missing some. The sample consists of approximately 1.4 million clones, 98% of them appearing once. This clonotype was sampled from a man aged 25 to 40 in good health. The V gene is TRBV9, the J gene TRBJ1-1, with D unresolved. Sequenced sample: naive CD4+ T cells sorted from blood. The subset here: CD45RA+ positively selected. The CDR3 protein is CASSELGFGGTEAFF. The DNA for the CDR3 is TGTGCCAGCAGCGAACTGGGTTTCGGTGGGACTGAAGCTTTCTTT.